This T cell receptor beta chain was recorded in a study of blood T cell repertoires in COVID-19. This clone was seen once. CDR1 is SNHLY, CDR2 FYNNEI, per germline. This CDR3 is 13 amino acids long. V was clipped by 3 bases and J by 6 bases, with 6 bases between them. Sequenced by immunoSEQ multiplex PCR; TCRdb stores in-frame clones only, minus some. The data contain some 200,000 clones, less than 85% of them seen just once; the ten biggest clones take up less than 6%. Sequenced: peripheral blood. V and J are TRBV2 and TRBJ1-6; D remains unclear. This sequence originates from a woman in her 70s with acute or convalescent COVID-19. DNA for the CDR3: TGTGCCAGCAGTGATGGGCTTAATTCACCCCTCCACTTT. Its protein is CASSDGLNSPLHF.